These 31 T cell receptor beta chains came from one sample sequenced in a study of blood T cell repertoires in COVID-19. Method: immunoSEQ multiplex PCR; TCRdb's copy keeps in-frame clones and lacks some. The sample consists of 200,000 to 250,000 clones, more than 65% of them appearing once. The source material was peripheral blood. These receptors all stem from a human donor in a cohort sampled during active COVID-19.

The chain combines TRBV5-1 with TRBJ1-1; D gene ambiguous. Per the germline V gene, CDR1 is SGHRS and CDR2 is YFSETQ. The CDR3 totals 15 residues. Trimming pared 4 bases from V and 1 base from J, leaving 14 bases between. Here the CDR3 DNA reads TGCGCCAGCAGCAACTCGAGGGTTGCGAACACTGAAGCTTTCTTT. Its translation is CASSNSRVANTEAFF.

The CDR3 protein is CATSEGGWTDTQYF. CDR3 DNA sequence: TGTGCCACCAGTGAAGGGGGCTGGACAGATACGCAGTATTTT. The chain joins TRBV24-1 to TRBJ2-3, with 7 bases identical to TRBD1. V lost 4 bases, J lost 3 bases, and 3 bases stayed unmatched. Germline assignment: CDR1 KGHDR and CDR2 SFDVKD. This CDR3 contains 14 residues.

The chain has TRBV18 and TRBJ2-7, with 10 bases aligning to TRBD2. Germline V gene data show CDR1 as KGHSH and CDR2 as LQKENI. The length of the CDR3 is 18 residues. The trim removed 6 bases at V and 3 bases at J, leaving 17 bases unmatched. The CDR3 DNA is TGTGCCAGCTCCCATGCACAGCCGGGACTAGCGACCTTCTACGAGCAGTACTTC. Translation gives CASSHAQPGLATFYEQYF.

The gene calls are TRBV9 and TRBJ2-3; the match to TRBD2 covers 8 bases. Trimming cost V 0 bases and J 3 bases; bases outside gene matches: 3. The CDR3 length is 15 residues. CDR1 and CDR2 (germline): SGDLS, YYNGEE. The CDR3 DNA follows: TGTGCCAGCAGCGTAGGATTAGCGGGGACAGATACGCAGTATTTT. Translating it yields CASSVGLAGTDTQYF.

The rearrangement uses TRBV7-2 and TRBJ2-5; 9 positions agree with TRBD1. The germline V gene has CDR1 SGHTA and CDR2 FQGNSA. J was trimmed by 5 bases and V by 5 bases; bases with no gene match: 9. The length of the CDR3 is 15 residues. CDR3 sequence: CASSHGQGLRETQYF. Written as DNA, the CDR3 is TGTGCCAGCAGCCACGGACAGGGGTTGAGGGAGACCCAGTACTTC. The complete variable domain, with remaining parts taken from reference TRBV7-2 and TRBJ2-5, reads GAGVSQSPSNKVTEKGKDVELRCDPISGHTALYWYRQSLGQGLEFLIYFQGNSAPDKSGLPSDRFSAERTGGSVSTLTIQRTQQEDSAVYLCASSHGQGLRETQYFGPGTRLLVL.

This chain connects TRBV28 to TRBJ1-6; 8 bases fit TRBD1. V lost 4 bases, J lost 8 bases, and 10 bases stayed unmatched. Germline V CDR1 and CDR2: MDHEN, SYDVKM. The CDR3 is 16 residues long. CDR3 in amino acids: CASSSAYGTGHSPLHF. The CDR3 DNA sequence: TGTGCCAGCAGTTCAGCCTACGGGACAGGCCATTCACCCCTCCACTTT.

This clone was seen a single time. The chain uses TRBV11-2 and TRBJ2-1; no reliable D call. Between the trimmed V and J ends, which lost 1 base and 4 bases, there was a span of 5 bases. Germline lookup yields CDR1 SGHAT and CDR2 FQNNGV. This CDR3 is built from 13 residues. The DNA for the CDR3 is TGTGCCAGCAGCTTAGTCGTATACAATGAGCAGTTCTTC. Amino acids: CASSLVVYNEQFF.

The chain employs TRBV7-9 and TRBJ2-1; D is uncertain. The V gene lost 3 bases and the J gene lost 7 bases, with 13 bases spanning the gap. Germline assignment: CDR1 SEHNR and CDR2 FQNEAQ (reference sequence). This CDR3 region has 14 residues. The CDR3 loop is CASSFETRRNEQFF. CDR3 nucleotide sequence: TGTGCCAGCAGCTTCGAGACACGACGGAATGAGCAGTTCTTC.

The rearrangement joins TRBV28 to TRBJ2-3; D is perhaps TRBD1 (6 bases). Germline V lookup: CDR1 MDHEN, CDR2 SYDVKM. The CDR3 runs to 15 residues. Trimming stripped 2 bases from V and 0 bases from J, with 9 bases between. The DNA of the CDR3 is TGTGCCAGCAGTTTACAGGGGCGCAGCACAGATACGCAGTATTTT. Amino acid sequence: CASSLQGRSTDTQYF.

The chain has TRBV15 and TRBJ2-2; 9 nucleotides agree with TRBD2. Germline V gene sequence: CDR1 LNHNV, CDR2 YYDKDF (reference sequence). Losses at the gene ends were 3 bases for V and 6 bases for J; bases not matched to a gene: 5. The CDR3 has 15 amino acids. CDR3 nucleotides: TGTGCCACCAGCAGTGATATAGCGGGAGCCGGGGAGCTGTTTTTT. Residues: CATSSDIAGAGELFF.

The CDR3 bases are TGCGCCAGCAGACCTCGGACAGGGGTTGATTCACCCCTCCACTTT. This codes for CASRPRTGVDSPLHF. V and J are TRBV5-1 and TRBJ1-6; 9 bases are shared with TRBD1. Germline trimming cut 5 bases from V and 8 bases from J; bases unmatched to any gene: 8. From germline, CDR1 is SGHRS and CDR2 YFSETQ. The CDR3 contains 15 residues.

To note about this clone: This sample includes further DNA sequences coding for the same CDR3. The chain links TRBV10-2 to TRBJ2-1, with 12 bases fitting TRBD2. The CDR3 has 14 residues. Germline CDR1 is WSHSY and CDR2 is SAAADI. J gave up 3 bases and V 6 bases, and 0 bases lay outside the gene matches. CDR3 DNA: TGCGCCAGCAGGGGACTAGCGGGCTACAATGAGCAGTTCTTC. Residues: CASRGLAGYNEQFF.

The chain uses TRBV14 and TRBJ1-3, with 7 bases lining up with TRBD1. CDR3 size: 16 residues. Germline V CDR1 and CDR2: SGHDN, FVKESK. J lost 4 bases, V lost 4 bases, and 10 bases had no gene match. In nucleotides, the CDR3 is TGTGCCAGCAGCCGCTGGACAGGTCTTCTGGGAAACACCATATATTTT. Protein: CASSRWTGLLGNTIYF.

The CDR3 nucleotides read TGCGCCAGCAGCCGTCGGGAGGGAGGAGGGGGTAGCTCCTACAATGAGCAGTTCTTC. It yields the protein CASSRREGGGGSSYNEQFF. V gene TRBV4-1 combines with J gene TRBJ2-1, with 8 bases matching TRBD2. The CDR3 loop spans 19 amino acids. Germline trimming cut 4 bases from V and 0 bases from J; bases unmatched to any gene: 14. Per the germline V gene, CDR1 is MGHRA and CDR2 is YSYEKL.

V and J are TRBV10-3 and TRBJ1-1; D not certain. The length of the CDR3 is 14 residues. Trimming shortened V by 4 bases and J by 2 bases, and 11 bases separated the two germline ends. CDR1 and CDR2 from the germline V gene are ENHRY and SYGVKD. The CDR3 region is CAISGLTHNTEAFF. The CDR3 DNA reads TGTGCCATCAGTGGGTTGACACATAACACTGAAGCTTTCTTT.

V gene TRBV18 combines with J gene TRBJ1-6; D perhaps matches TRBD1 (6 bases). CDR3 length: 14 amino acids. V lost 4 bases, J lost 5 bases, and 9 bases lay in between. Germline CDR1 and CDR2: KGHSH and LQKENI. The CDR3 sequence is CASSRDTNNSPLHF. The CDR3 DNA reads TGTGCCAGCTCACGGGACACGAATAATTCACCCCTCCACTTT.

This chain uses TRBV27 with TRBJ2-7; D remains unclear. The length of the CDR3 is 19 residues. CDR1 and CDR2 from the germline V gene are MNHEY and SMNVEV (reference sequence). V lost 5 bases to trimming and J lost 2 bases, with 28 bases between them. CDR3 loop: CASSLLMGPTYIGPYEQYF. The CDR3 DNA sequence: TGTGCCAGCAGTCTCCTGATGGGCCCGACATACATAGGCCCCTACGAGCAGTACTTC.

The rearrangement joins TRBV27 to TRBJ2-3, with TRBD2 matching over 7 bases. The ends lost 5 bases at V and 5 bases at J; junction bases unmatched: 16. This CDR3 spans 17 amino acids. The germline CDR1 and CDR2 sequences are MNHEY and SMNVEV (reference sequence). The CDR3 spells CASSPPPWEREGDTQYF. CDR3 nucleotide sequence: TGTGCCAGCAGTCCCCCTCCTTGGGAAAGGGAGGGAGATACGCAGTATTTT.

The chain has TRBV6-5 and TRBJ2-7, with unresolved D. The V gene lost 4 bases and the J gene lost 3 bases, with 10 bases spanning the gap. The CDR3 is made up of 13 amino acids. Looked up from germline, CDR1 is MNHEY and CDR2 is SVGAGI. The CDR3 bases are TGTGCCAGCAGTTTCCAGAATTACTACGAGCAGTACTTC. It yields the protein CASSFQNYYEQYF.

Comment on this clone: The sample holds other DNA sequences that translate to the same CDR3. V and J are TRBV28 and TRBJ1-5; TRBD1 agrees at 7 bases. This CDR3 is 14 amino acids long. Germline V gene sequence: CDR1 MDHEN, CDR2 SYDVKM. V gave up 5 bases and J gave up 3 bases; unmatched junction bases: 4. The CDR3: CASSPGQVNQPQHF. As DNA, the CDR3 is TGTGCCAGCAGTCCAGGACAGGTCAATCAGCCCCAGCATTTT.

The chain combines TRBV19 with TRBJ1-6, with D unresolved. The germline gives CDR1 LNHDA, CDR2 SQIVND (reference sequence). There are 13 residues in the CDR3. Trimming shortened V by 4 bases and J by 6 bases, and 7 bases separated the two germline ends. In nucleotides, the CDR3 is TGTGCCAGTAGTACACAGCCTAATTCACCCCTCCACTTT. Translated, it gives CASSTQPNSPLHF.

This clone was recorded once. V is TRBV27 and J is TRBJ1-1, with D tentatively TRBD1 (5 bases). Germline assignment: CDR1 MNHEY and CDR2 SMNVEV (reference sequence). The CDR3 consists of 18 residues. Trimming removed 6 bases at V and 1 base at J, with 24 bases between. The CDR3 spells CASRSVSLLRRGNTEAFF. As DNA, the CDR3 is TGTGCCAGCAGGTCCGTGTCTTTACTTCGGAGGGGGAACACTGAAGCTTTCTTT.

This sequence joins TRBV10-2 and TRBJ2-7, with 7 bases identical to TRBD2. The CDR3 sequence is 15 residues long. Germline CDR1 reads WSHSY; CDR2 reads SAAADI. Germline trimming cut 11 bases from V and 2 bases from J; bases unmatched to any gene: 15. CDR3 nucleotides: TGCGCCTCCAGGAGGGAGGGAGGGGACCCCTACGAGCAGTACTTC. This gives the protein CASRREGGDPYEQYF.

This clone turned up a few times. The rearrangement joins TRBV15 to TRBJ2-5, with D perhaps TRBD2 (6 bases). V lost 1 base and J lost 2, with 20 bases in between. The CDR3 is 18 amino acids. Per the germline V gene, CDR1 is LNHNV and CDR2 is YYDKDF (reference sequence). The DNA of the CDR3 is TGTGCCACCAGCAGAGGATCTGTAGCAGGTGGGGGGCAAGAGACCCAGTACTTC. This encodes CATSRGSVAGGGQETQYF. The full variable domain, rest sourced from reference TRBV15 and TRBJ2-5, is DAMVIQNPRYQVTQFGKPVTLSCSQTLNHNVMYWYQQKSSQAPKLLFHYYDKDFNNEADTPDNFQSRRPNTSFCFLDIRSPGLGDTAMYLCATSRGSVAGGGQETQYFGPGTRLLVL.

CDR3 residues: CASSYRGRLTDTQYF. CDR3 DNA: TGTGCCAGCAGTTACAGGGGGCGCCTGACAGATACGCAGTATTTT. The chain links TRBV6-5 to TRBJ2-3; 7 bases align to TRBD1. With V trimmed by 2 bases and J by 3 bases, 5 bases remained unmatched. This CDR3 spans 15 amino acids. Per the germline V gene, CDR1 is MNHEY and CDR2 is SVGAGI.

The CDR3 nucleotides read TGTGCCAGCAGCTTAGGGACAGCGAACACCTACGAGCAGTACTTC. It yields the protein CASSLGTANTYEQYF. This chain connects TRBV11-2 to TRBJ2-7; TRBD1 might be the D (6 bases). Trimming removed 1 base at V and 2 bases at J, with 12 bases between. Germline V CDR1 and CDR2: SGHAT, FQNNGV. The CDR3 is made up of 15 amino acids.

The CDR3 here is CASRPDRTLYNEQFF. DNA of the CDR3: TGTGCCAGCAGGCCGGACAGGACGCTATACAATGAGCAGTTCTTC. The chain is built from TRBV6-6 and TRBJ2-1; TRBD1 agrees at 7 bases. Trimming removed 6 bases from V and 4 bases from J; junction bases left unmatched: 9. This CDR3 has 15 residues. Germline-derived CDR1 and CDR2 are MNHNY and SVGAGI (reference sequence).

V is TRBV3-1 (or the pseudogene TRBV3-2) and J is TRBJ2-3; D uncertain. Trimming stripped 1 base from V and 7 bases from J, with 15 bases between. The CDR3 covers 15 residues. The germline V gene encodes CDR1 LGHDT and CDR2 YNNKEL (reference sequence). DNA for the CDR3: TGTGCCAGCAGCCAAGGGGCCAGTGTCGGTAATACGCAGTATTTT. This translates into CASSQGASVGNTQYF.

CDR3 sequence: CASSFRRKSYEQYF. The CDR3 coding sequence is TGTGCCAGCAGCTTCCGGAGGAAGTCCTACGAGCAGTACTTC. The gene calls are TRBV7-2 and TRBJ2-7; tentatively, D is TRBD2 (5 bases). CDR3 length equals 14 residues. Trimming shortened V by 3 bases and J by 1 base, and 10 bases separated the two germline ends. CDR1 is SGHTA and CDR2 is FQGNSA in the germline V gene.

V and J are TRBV7-8 and TRBJ2-1, with a possible D match to TRBD1 (6 bases). V was shortened by 5 bases and J by 11 bases, with 16 bases between the two germline ends. The CDR3 totals 13 residues. The germline V gene has CDR1 SGHVS and CDR2 FQNEAQ. CDR3 coding DNA: TGTGCCAGCAGCCCGTGGGACAAGGGAAAGCAGTTCTTC. Its protein is CASSPWDKGKQFF.

This chain connects TRBV7-2 to TRBJ2-5; D possibly corresponds to TRBD1 (6 bases). CDR1 and CDR2 (germline): SGHTA, FQGNSA. V shed 6 bases and J shed 5 bases, with 10 bases lying between them. CDR3 length: 12 amino acids. This CDR3 reads CASRQGSETQYF. The CDR3 DNA is TGTGCCAGCAGACAGGGTTCTGAGACCCAGTACTTC.